These 27 T cell receptor beta chains were all obtained from the same sample, sequenced in a study of identical twins. TCRdb re-called the 5' RACE reads with MiXCR, one entry per CDR3 protein. Among some 300,000 distinct CDR3 sequences listed, roughly an eighth were seen once. The same data also contributed to another study, on yellow fever vaccine responses in identical twins.

The sample was CD8+ T cells sorted from blood. These receptors were collected from a woman under 30 in good health.

This chain joins TRBV7-9 and TRBJ1-1; TRBD1 might be the D (5 bases). Trimming pared 4 bases from V and 6 bases from J, leaving 18 bases between. Per the germline V gene, CDR1 is SEHNR and CDR2 is FQNEAQ (reference sequence). This CDR3 spans 15 amino acids. The CDR3 loop is CASSSRTLGWAEAFF. The CDR3 DNA reads as TGTGCCAGCAGCTCCCGGACATTGGGGTGGGCTGAAGCTTTCTTT.

The CDR3 bases are TGCGCCACCGGACAGGGCGAAGAGACCCAGTACTTC. Its protein is CATGQGEETQYF. The chain links TRBV10-1 to TRBJ2-5, with 8 bases lining up with TRBD1. The ends lost 10 bases at V and 3 bases at J; junction bases unmatched: 4. The V gene's germline CDR1 is WNHNN and CDR2 SYGVQD (reference sequence). This CDR3 comprises 12 residues.

This clonotype was recorded a few times. V usage is TRBV9 and J usage is TRBJ2-5, with 8 nucleotides matching TRBD1. The trim removed 4 bases at V and 0 bases at J, leaving 8 bases unmatched. The germline gives CDR1 SGDLS, CDR2 YYNGEE. The CDR3 runs to 16 residues. The DNA of the CDR3 is TGTGCCAGCAGCCCAGGGACAGGCAAATACCAAGAGACCCAGTACTTC. Translating it yields CASSPGTGKYQETQYF.

V is TRBV28 and J is TRBJ2-5; D may be TRBD2 (5 bases). The germline V and J ends were trimmed by 3 bases and 5 bases, with 13 bases remaining between them. The CDR3 contains 14 residues. Germline V gene data show CDR1 as MDHEN and CDR2 as SYDVKM. The CDR3 protein is CASSLDGSGETQYF. The CDR3 DNA reads as TGTGCCAGCAGTTTGGATGGGTCGGGGGAGACCCAGTACTTC.

This clonotype showed up just a few times. The rearrangement uses TRBV7-8 and TRBJ1-1; D possibly corresponds to TRBD1 (5 bases). V shed 1 base and J shed 10 bases, with 16 bases lying between them. The CDR3 has 14 residues. In germline, CDR1 is SGHVS, CDR2 FQNEAQ. CDR3 in DNA: TGTGCCAGCAGCTTAGGGGGAGCTGGGAGGGGAGCTTTCTTT. This gives the protein CASSLGGAGRGAFF.

This clonotype was counted between two and nine times. CDR3 DNA sequence: TGTGCCAGCAGCCCTGGGACGGACTACTACAATGAGCAGTTCTTC. It codes for CASSPGTDYYNEQFF. J is TRBJ2-1 and V is TRBV6-1; tentatively, D is TRBD2 (6 bases). The germline V and J ends were trimmed by 6 bases and 3 bases, with 15 bases remaining between them. The length of the CDR3 is 15 residues. Germline lookup yields CDR1 MNHNS and CDR2 SASEGT.

The CDR3 DNA reads as TGTGCCAGCGCACCGGGACAGGGGATCCATGAGCAGTTCTTC. Encoded protein: CASAPGQGIHEQFF. This chain links TRBV7-9 with TRBJ2-1; 10 nucleotides align to TRBD1. After removal of 8 bases from V and 8 bases from J, the junction contained 9 bases not matched to a gene. CDR3 length equals 14 residues. CDR1 SEHNR and CDR2 FQNEAQ come from the germline V gene (reference sequence).

In its sample, this clonotype was seen a few times. J is TRBJ2-2 and V is TRBV7-9; no clear D. Germline V gene lookup returns CDR1 SEHNR and CDR2 FQNEAQ (reference sequence). Trimming took 1 base from V and 4 from J, leaving 7 bases between them. The CDR3 contains 14 residues. The CDR3 nucleotides are TGTGCCAGCAGCTTAGTTATTGGCACCGGGGAGCTGTTTTTT. It encodes CASSLVIGTGELFF.

This clonotype was counted only a few times. The chain combines TRBV28 with TRBJ2-2, with a tentative D call TRBD1 (6 bases). Trimming left V 7 bases short and J 2 bases short, with 14 bases between. The CDR3 contains 15 residues. The V gene's germline CDR1 is MDHEN and CDR2 SYDVKM. CDR3 sequence (DNA): TGTGCCAGCAAACAGACAGGCACCAACACCGGGGAGCTGTTTTTT. Encoded protein: CASKQTGTNTGELFF.

This clonotype turned up a few times. In nucleotides, the CDR3 is TGTGCCAGCAGCTCTCGGGCGGGGGCTGAAGCTTTCTTT. Amino acids: CASSSRAGAEAFF. This chain links TRBV7-8 with TRBJ1-1; a possible D gene is TRBD1 (5 bases). CDR3 length equals 13 residues. Germline V CDR1 and CDR2: SGHVS, FQNEAQ. V dropped 4 bases and J dropped 6 bases, with 12 bases sitting between them.

This clonotype has a count of ten or more. The gene calls are TRBV28 and TRBJ2-3, with no clear D. The CDR3 is 14 residues long. V lost 2 bases and J 4 bases, leaving 10 bases between the germline ends. Germline CDR1 reads MDHEN; CDR2 reads SYDVKM. The DNA for the CDR3 is TGTGCCAGCAGTTTACGGGTAGGCCCAGATACGCAGTATTTT. Translating it yields CASSLRVGPDTQYF.

CDR3: CASRDTPWSGANVLTF. CDR3 bases: TGTGCCAGCAGGGACACCCCTTGGTCTGGGGCCAACGTCCTGACTTTC. The chain recombines TRBV28 with TRBJ2-6; TRBD1 might be the D (5 bases). The length of the CDR3 is 16 residues. CDR1 and CDR2 from the germline V gene are MDHEN and SYDVKM. The V end lost 6 bases, the J end lost 1 base, and 13 bases lay between the germline ends.

The gene calls are TRBV14 and TRBJ2-3, with D uncertain. V lost 1 base and J lost 2, with 7 bases in between. CDR1 is SGHDN, CDR2 FVKESK, per germline. The CDR3 sequence is 14 residues long. CDR3 in amino acids: CASSQGDPTDTQYF. CDR3 bases: TGTGCCAGCAGCCAAGGAGACCCCACAGATACGCAGTATTTT.

The gene calls are TRBV6-5 and TRBJ2-2; the D gene is possibly TRBD2 (7 bases). This CDR3 spans 16 amino acids. CDR1 is MNHEY, CDR2 SVGAGI, per germline. V dropped 2 bases and J dropped 6 bases, with 16 bases sitting between them. The CDR3 DNA follows: TGTGCCAGCAGTTACGATAGGGAGGGGGGTGCCGGGGAGCTGTTTTTT. Protein product: CASSYDREGGAGELFF.

This clonotype came up a few times. This sequence joins TRBV28 and TRBJ1-1, with D tentatively TRBD1 (5 bases). This CDR3 has 13 residues. Trimming took off 2 bases at V and 4 bases at J, with 8 bases between the two ends. Germline V gives CDR1 MDHEN, CDR2 SYDVKM. The CDR3 loop reads CASSLQGRTEAFF. The DNA for the CDR3 is TGTGCCAGCAGTTTACAGGGACGCACTGAAGCTTTCTTT.

There are many counts of this clonotype. The chain combines TRBV12-3 or TRBV12-4 with TRBJ2-7; D might be TRBD2 (5 bases). The CDR3 is made up of 14 amino acids. V was shortened by 1 base and J by 4 bases, with 11 bases between the two germline ends. CDR3 region: CASSLGPGMYEQYF. CDR3 nucleotides: TGTGCCAGCAGTTTAGGACCGGGGATGTACGAGCAGTACTTC.

This clonotype has only a few counts. This chain uses TRBV6-5 with TRBJ1-1; 9 bases match TRBD1. Trimming cost V 0 bases and J 1 base; bases outside gene matches: 0. CDR1 and CDR2 from the germline V gene are MNHEY and SVGAGI. The CDR3 extends over 15 amino acids. CDR3 DNA sequence: TGTGCCAGCAGTTACTCGGGACAGGGGAACACTGAAGCTTTCTTT. The encoded protein is CASSYSGQGNTEAFF.

V gene TRBV5-1 combines with J gene TRBJ2-5; 12 bases line up with TRBD2. J lost 3 bases, V lost 1 base, and 10 bases had no gene match. The CDR3 runs to 18 residues. Germline CDR1 is SGHRS and CDR2 is YFSETQ. The CDR3 nucleotides read TGCGCCAGCAGCTTGCCCTTCGAACTAGCGGGAGGTAAAGAGACCCAGTACTTC. This encodes CASSLPFELAGGKETQYF. The full variable domain, its missing parts supplied by reference TRBV5-1 and TRBJ2-5, is KAGVTQTPRYLIKTRGQQVTLSCSPISGHRSVSWYQQTPGQGLQFLFEYFSETQRNKGNFPGRFSGRQFSNSRSEMNVSTLELGDSALYLCASSLPFELAGGKETQYFGPGTRLLVL.

The chain is built from TRBV15 and TRBJ1-5; D call uncertain. Germline V gene data show CDR1 as LNHNV and CDR2 as YYDKDF (reference sequence). The CDR3 contains 14 residues. V was shortened by 1 base and J by 3 bases, with 7 bases between the two germline ends. In nucleotides, the CDR3 is TGTGCCACCAGCAGAGCTACGGACAATCAGCCCCAGCATTTT. Protein: CATSRATDNQPQHF.

This clonotype was counted only a few times. The chain recombines TRBV4-1 with TRBJ2-3; 9 positions agree with TRBD2. This CDR3 is built from 17 residues. Trimming removed 3 bases from V and 0 bases from J; junction bases left unmatched: 7. In germline, CDR1 is MGHRA, CDR2 YSYEKL. DNA for the CDR3: TGCGCCAGCAGCCATCACCTAGCGGGGACTAGCACAGATACGCAGTATTTT. Translating gives CASSHHLAGTSTDTQYF.

The chain combines TRBV28 with TRBJ2-1, with a possible D match to TRBD1 (6 bases). This CDR3 has 14 amino acids. The V gene lost 4 bases and the J gene lost 6 bases, with 13 bases spanning the gap. In germline, CDR1 is MDHEN, CDR2 SYDVKM. The CDR3 loop reads CASSSWTDTNEQFF. CDR3 sequence (DNA): TGTGCCAGCAGTTCCTGGACAGACACCAATGAGCAGTTCTTC.

Only a few counts were recorded for this clonotype. The V gene is TRBV29-1, the J gene TRBJ2-2; possibly TRBD2 for D (6 bases). This CDR3 has 14 amino acids. Germline V CDR1 and CDR2: SQVTM, ANQGSEA. V was clipped by 4 bases and J by 4 bases, with 13 bases between them. The CDR3: CSVVAQGGTGELFF. The CDR3, as DNA: TGCAGCGTTGTAGCGCAGGGAGGCACCGGGGAGCTGTTTTTT.

This clonotype appeared a few times. The chain joins TRBV2 to TRBJ1-2; weak D call: TRBD1 (5 bases). Germline loops: CDR1 SNHLY, CDR2 FYNNEI. CDR3 size: 16 residues. The ends were cut back, 1 base at V and 0 bases at J, with 12 bases in the middle. DNA of the CDR3: TGTGCCAGCAGTGAAGATGGGGGAACTCCTAACTATGGCTACACCTTC. Its translation is CASSEDGGTPNYGYTF.

This chain links TRBV9 with TRBJ2-5, with 15 bases that match TRBD2. J lost 5 bases, V lost 3 bases, and 5 bases had no gene match. CDR1 SGDLS and CDR2 YYNGEE come from the germline V gene. This CDR3 region has 16 residues. The CDR3 loop reads CASSEGLAGGWETQYF. The CDR3 DNA reads TGTGCCAGCAGCGAGGGACTAGCGGGGGGATGGGAGACCCAGTACTTC.

This clonotype was recorded a few times. The chain has TRBV29-1 and TRBJ2-1, with 7 positions matching TRBD1. The CDR3 is 16 residues long. Germline CDR1 and CDR2: SQVTM and ANQGSEA. Germline trimming cut 3 bases from V and 0 bases from J; bases unmatched to any gene: 8. Here the CDR3 DNA reads TGCAGCGTTGAGTCCGACAGGGAGAGCTCCTACAATGAGCAGTTCTTC. This gives the protein CSVESDRESSYNEQFF.

This clonotype was recorded a few times. This chain links TRBV18 with TRBJ2-5; D unclear. Between the trimmed V and J ends, which lost 2 bases and 4 bases, there was a span of 8 bases. The CDR3 totals 13 residues. Germline CDR1 reads KGHSH; CDR2 reads LQKENI. Here the CDR3 DNA reads TGTGCCAGCTCACCAGTGGACGGAGAGACCCAGTACTTC. It translates to CASSPVDGETQYF. Supplemented by reference TRBV18 and TRBJ2-5, the full variable domain reads NAGVMQNPRHLVRRRGQEARLRCSPMKGHSHVYWYRQLPEEGLKFMVYLQKENIIDESGMPKERFSAEFPKEGPSILRIQQVVRGDSAAYFCASSPVDGETQYFGPGTRLLVL.

This clonotype was counted a few times. The CDR3 region is CASSEGETGVETQYF. In DNA form, the CDR3 reads TGTGCCAGCAGTGAAGGGGAGACAGGGGTGGAGACCCAGTACTTC. V usage is TRBV6-1 and J usage is TRBJ2-5; 8 bases align to TRBD1. V trimming: 1 base; J trimming: 5 bases; junction bases outside the gene matches: 6. The CDR3 contains 15 residues. Germline V gene sequence: CDR1 MNHNS, CDR2 SASEGT.